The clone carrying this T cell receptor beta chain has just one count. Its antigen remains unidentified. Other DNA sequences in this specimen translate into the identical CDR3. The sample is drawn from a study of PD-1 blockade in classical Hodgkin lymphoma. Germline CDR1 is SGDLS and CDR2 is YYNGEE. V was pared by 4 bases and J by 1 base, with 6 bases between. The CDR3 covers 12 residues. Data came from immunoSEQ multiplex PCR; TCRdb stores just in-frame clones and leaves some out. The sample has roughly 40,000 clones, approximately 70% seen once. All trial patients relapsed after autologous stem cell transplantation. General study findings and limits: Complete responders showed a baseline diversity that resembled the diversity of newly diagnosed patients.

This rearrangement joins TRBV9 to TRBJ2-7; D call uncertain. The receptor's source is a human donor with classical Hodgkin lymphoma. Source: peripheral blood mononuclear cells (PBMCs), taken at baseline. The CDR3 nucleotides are TGTGCCAGCAGCCCACCTTCCTACGAGCAGTACTTC. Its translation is CASSPPSYEQYF.